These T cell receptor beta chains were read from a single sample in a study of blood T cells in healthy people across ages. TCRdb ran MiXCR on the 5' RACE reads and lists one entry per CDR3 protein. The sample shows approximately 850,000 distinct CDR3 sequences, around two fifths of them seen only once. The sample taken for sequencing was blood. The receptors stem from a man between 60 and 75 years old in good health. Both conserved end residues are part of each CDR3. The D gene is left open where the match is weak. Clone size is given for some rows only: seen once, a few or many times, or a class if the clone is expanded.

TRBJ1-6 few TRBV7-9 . TGTGCCAGCAGCTTAGGGGGGGCCATTTCACCCCTCCACTTT CASSLGGAISPLHF
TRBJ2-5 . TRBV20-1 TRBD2 TGCAGTGCTAGAGAATGGGCCTCTCTAGCGGGGATACAAGAGACCCAGTACTTC CSAREWASLAGIQETQYF
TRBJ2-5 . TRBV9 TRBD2 TGTGCCAGCAGCCCCTCGGGACTAGCGGGAGAGACCCAGTACTTC CASSPSGLAGETQYF
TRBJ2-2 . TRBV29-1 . TGCAGCATCCGGGAAGTGGTGGGCACCGGGGAGCTGTTTTTT CSIREVVGTGELFF
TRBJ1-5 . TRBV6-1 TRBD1 TGTGCCAGCAGGGGACAGGGGGCTTTGAGTAGTCAGCCCCAGCATTTT CASRGQGALSSQPQHF
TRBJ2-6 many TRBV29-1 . TGCAGCGTTGGGGTGTGTGGGGCCAACGTCCTGACTTTC CSVGVCGANVLTF
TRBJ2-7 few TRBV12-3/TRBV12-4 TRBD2 TGTGCCAGCAGTCCATCCCCCACTAGCGGGGGAAACTCCTACGAGCAGTACTTC CASSPSPTSGGNSYEQYF
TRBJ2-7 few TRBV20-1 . TGCAGTGCTAGCCCCAGGGCCCACAGCTCCTACGAGCAGTACTTC CSASPRAHSSYEQYF
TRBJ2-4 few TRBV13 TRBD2 TGTGCCAGCAGCGCCTCGACTAGCGGGGGGAGCATTCAGTACTTC CASSASTSGGSIQYF
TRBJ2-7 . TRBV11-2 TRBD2 TGTGCCGGCAGTGCCTTTGGGCAAAGTGGACTAGTAGTGGGGGGGGGTAGCAATGAGCAGTACTTC CAGSAFGQSGLVVGGGSNEQYF
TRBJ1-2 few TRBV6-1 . TGTGCCAGCAGAGATTACGGACCGTATGGCTACACCTTC CASRDYGPYGYTF
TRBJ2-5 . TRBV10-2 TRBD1 TGCGCCAGCAGTGAGGGCCGGGACAGGGATCGGGTACAAGAGACCCAGTACTTC CASSEGRDRDRVQETQYF
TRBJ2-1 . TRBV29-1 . TGCAGCGTTAGACTCGGCGGCAATGAGCAGTTCTTC CSVRLGGNEQFF
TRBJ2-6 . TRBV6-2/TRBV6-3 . TGTGCCAGCAGTTACGCCGGGATATCTGGGGCCAACGTCCTGACTTTC CASSYAGISGANVLTF
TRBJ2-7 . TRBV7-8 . TGTGCCAGCAGCTTAGATGCGGGGAACGAGCAGTACTTC CASSLDAGNEQYF
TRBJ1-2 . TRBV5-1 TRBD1 TGCACCAGCACCCCAAGGACAGGGGACTATGGCTACACCTTC CTSTPRTGDYGYTF
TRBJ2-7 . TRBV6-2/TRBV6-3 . TGTGCCAGCAGTTACTCGGTTCGGGCGTCGAACCACCGAAGCTCCTACGAGCAGTACTTC CASSYSVRASNHRSSYEQYF
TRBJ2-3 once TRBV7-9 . TGTGCCAGCAGCTTAGGGCGGGACTCGATTAGCACAGATACGCAGTATTTT CASSLGRDSISTDTQYF
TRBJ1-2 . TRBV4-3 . TGCGCCAGCAGCCAAGATCGGGTGACAGCCGCTCCTCCGAACTATGGCTACACCTTC CASSQDRVTAAPPNYGYTF
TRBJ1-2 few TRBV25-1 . TGTGCCAGCAGTGATCCAGGGAGAACCTATGGCTACACCTTC CASSDPGRTYGYTF
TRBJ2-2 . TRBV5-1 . TGCGCCAGCAGCTTGGCGGGAAACGATCGGAACACCGGGGAGCTGTTTTTT CASSLAGNDRNTGELFF
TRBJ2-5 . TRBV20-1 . TGCAGTGCTCCCCCAACTAGAAGAGAGACCCAGTACTTC CSAPPTRRETQYF
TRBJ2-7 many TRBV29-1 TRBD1 TGCAGCGTTGAAATAGGGGGCAAGCAGTACTTC CSVEIGGKQYF
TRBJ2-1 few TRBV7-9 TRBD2 TGTGCCAGCAGCGTGGCGGGGGATTTTGGTGAGCAGTTCTTC CASSVAGDFGEQFF
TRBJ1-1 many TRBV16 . TGTGCCAGCAGCCAAGGGCGGGTAAGGGGGAACACTGAAGCTTTCTTT CASSQGRVRGNTEAFF
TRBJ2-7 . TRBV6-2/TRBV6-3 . TGTGCCAGCAAGAGACCGGGACGGTACAATGAGCAGTACTTC CASKRPGRYNEQYF
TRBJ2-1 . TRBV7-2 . TGTGCCAGCAGCTTAGATCAGGTCCATGAGCAGTTCTTC CASSLDQVHEQFF
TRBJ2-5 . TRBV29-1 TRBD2 TGCAGCGTTCAGTTCGGGACTAGCAGGGAACGGGAGACCCAGTACTTC CSVQFGTSRERETQYF
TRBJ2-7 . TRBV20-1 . TGCAGTGCTAAAATTTCTGGCTCCTACGAGCAGTACTTC CSAKISGSYEQYF
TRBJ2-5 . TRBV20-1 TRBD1 TGCAGTGCGGCCACAGGGGGCGGACGGGAGACCCAGTACTTC CSAATGGGRETQYF